The 12 T cell receptor beta chains below were found in one sample sequenced in a study of T cell repertoires in ileal Crohn's disease. Clones were read by immunoSEQ multiplex PCR, and TCRdb kept only the in-frame ones, dropping some. This sample carries approximately 17,000 clones, roughly 85% of them seen once, and the ten largest clones take around a tenth. Sequenced: ileal tissue. The receptors were gathered from an adult with Crohn's disease.

This chain uses TRBV4-3 with TRBJ1-1, with D possibly matching TRBD1 (5 bases). Germline V lookup: CDR1 LGHNA, CDR2 YSLEER. The CDR3 spans 15 residues. V gave up 2 bases and J gave up 5 bases, with 15 bases separating them. The CDR3 region has the DNA TGCGCCAGCAGCCAAATGGGGGGGTTTAGTACTGAAGCTTTCTTT. It is translated as CASSQMGGFSTEAFF.

V usage is TRBV4-1 and J usage is TRBJ1-2, with D unresolved. CDR1 is MGHRA and CDR2 is YSYEKL in the germline V gene. The CDR3 loop spans 14 amino acids. V lost 4 bases, J lost 6 bases, and 15 bases lay in between. The CDR3: CASSRGLDSNGYTF. CDR3 DNA sequence: TGCGCCAGCAGCCGAGGCCTGGATTCTAATGGCTACACCTTC.

V is TRBV5-1 and J is TRBJ2-3, with TRBD2 identical over 8 bases. J gave up 4 bases and V 0 bases, and 10 bases lay outside the gene matches. Germline V gene lookup returns CDR1 SGHRS and CDR2 YFSETQ. The CDR3 covers 17 residues. Here the CDR3 DNA reads TGCGCCAGCAGCTTGGACCTGGGACTAGGGGCTTCAGATACGCAGTATTTT. Its protein is CASSLDLGLGASDTQYF.

The chain combines TRBV5-1 with TRBJ2-3, with 9 positions matching TRBD1. The germline V gene has CDR1 SGHRS and CDR2 YFSETQ. V was clipped by 1 base and J by 4 bases; unmatched bases: 1. The CDR3 totals 14 residues. CDR3 in DNA: TGCGCCAGCAGCTTGTACAGGGGGCCAGATACGCAGTATTTT. Its translation: CASSLYRGPDTQYF.

This chain links TRBV4-3 with TRBJ2-5, with TRBD2 as a possible D gene (6 bases). Germline V gene lookup returns CDR1 LGHNA and CDR2 YSLEER. Between the trimmed V and J ends, which lost 0 bases and 3 bases, there was a span of 8 bases. CDR3 size: 14 residues. The DNA for the CDR3 is TGCGCCAGCAGCCAAGATGGCGGGAAAGAGACCCAGTACTTC. This sequence encodes CASSQDGGKETQYF.

The CDR3 bases are TGTGCCTGGAGTCCCACAGGGTTCTTTTCACCCCTCCACTTT. Encoded protein: CAWSPTGFFSPLHF. V gene TRBV30 combines with J gene TRBJ1-6, with D perhaps matching TRBD1 (6 bases). Germline V gene data show CDR1 as GTSNPN and CDR2 as SVGIG (reference sequence). Trimming took 2 bases from V and 9 from J, leaving 14 bases between them. The CDR3 totals 14 residues.

V is TRBV27 and J is TRBJ2-3, with 9 positions matching TRBD1. The CDR3 runs to 15 residues. Losses at the gene ends were 6 bases for V and 1 base for J; bases not matched to a gene: 5. From germline, CDR1 is MNHEY and CDR2 SMNVEV (reference sequence). Here the CDR3 DNA reads TGTGCCAGCAGGGACAGGGGTTTTGGCACAGATACGCAGTATTTT. Protein sequence: CASRDRGFGTDTQYF.

The chain links TRBV6-1 to TRBJ1-5; D gene uncertain. V lost 0 bases to trimming and J lost 6 bases, with 6 bases between them. The CDR3 contains 13 residues. Looked up from germline, CDR1 is MNHNS and CDR2 is SASEGT. CDR3 in amino acids: CASSEAYGQPQHF. DNA of the CDR3: TGTGCCAGCAGTGAAGCCTACGGTCAGCCCCAGCATTTT.

This rearrangement joins TRBV6-4 to TRBJ1-6; TRBD1 agrees at 9 bases. J was trimmed by 8 bases and V by 3 bases; bases with no gene match: 5. Per the germline V gene, CDR1 is MRHNA and CDR2 is SNTAGT. This CDR3 has 15 residues. CDR3 sequence reads: CASSEQGAGYSPLHF. The CDR3 DNA reads TGTGCCAGCAGTGAACAGGGGGCGGGTTATTCACCCCTCCACTTT.

The gene calls are TRBV6-5 and TRBJ1-3; a weak D match, TRBD1 (5 bases). Between the trimmed V and J ends, which lost 4 bases and 2 bases, there was a span of 9 bases. The CDR3 has 14 residues. The V gene's germline CDR1 is MNHEY and CDR2 SVGAGI. CDR3 protein: CASSWGQAGNTIYF. In nucleotides, the CDR3 is TGTGCCAGCAGTTGGGGCCAGGCTGGAAACACCATATATTTT.

The J gene is TRBJ1-4, the V gene TRBV6-5; the match to TRBD1 covers 7 bases. The ends lost 5 bases at V and 6 bases at J; junction bases unmatched: 0. In germline, CDR1 is MNHEY, CDR2 SVGAGI. CDR3 length equals 12 residues. The CDR3 loop is CASSGTDEKLFF. The CDR3 coding sequence is TGTGCCAGCAGTGGGACAGATGAAAAACTGTTTTTT.

CDR3 sequence (DNA): TGCGCCAGCAGCTTGTGGGGGGACAGGGGAACTGAAGCTTTCTTT. This translates into CASSLWGDRGTEAFF. The V call is TRBV5-1, the J call TRBJ1-1; 10 bases align to TRBD1. Germline CDR1 and CDR2: SGHRS and YFSETQ. The length of the CDR3 is 15 residues. V lost 1 base, J lost 5 bases, and 5 bases stayed unmatched.